This T cell receptor beta chain is from a study of CD8 T cells in ankylosing spondylitis. The study's findings and limits: Several highly homologous variants formed a TCR beta motif that appeared characteristic of ankylosing spondylitis blood. Earlier work had already found some motif variants in reactive arthritis synovial fluid and blood. Reportedly, matched ankylosing spondylitis synovial fluid was significantly enriched for disease-linked clones. With a CD8+ phenotype, disease-linked clones were relatively rare in peripheral blood.

Points on this clonotype: What it binds is not known.

Quantitative molecular-barcoded 5'-RACE generated the TCR beta libraries. In TCRdb, the 5' RACE reads were re-called with MiXCR into one record per CDR3 protein. The profile covers roughly 700,000 distinct CDR3 sequences, with 15% to 20% appearing a single time and under 20% taken by the ten largest. Sequencing used blood, either unsorted or a sorted T cell fraction (not recorded which). The source of this sequence is a male donor with ankylosing spondylitis.

CDR3 DNA sequence: TGTGCCAGCAGTGCACAGGCAGCAACTAATGAAAAACTGTTTTTT. This translates into CASSAQAATNEKLFF. The chain uses TRBV2 and TRBJ1-4; TRBD1 might be the D (5 bases). V lost 4 bases to trimming and J lost 0 bases, with 9 bases between them. The CDR3 extends over 15 amino acids. Germline V gene data show CDR1 as SNHLY and CDR2 as FYNNEI. The full variable domain, its missing parts supplied by reference TRBV2 and TRBJ1-4, is EPEVTQTPSHQVTQMGQEVILRCVPISNHLYFYWYRQILGQKVEFLVSFYNNEISEKSEIFDDQFSVERPDGSNFTLKIRSTKLEDSAMYFCASSAQAATNEKLFFGSGTQLSVL.